The clone carrying this TCR beta chain was seen a few times. In the original processing: A per-sample median of approximately 100,000 TCRs was observed, with a range of roughly 20,000 to 750,000. TCRdb used MiXCR to reprocess the RACE reads, holding one entry per CDR3 protein. Here the V and J calls rest on TCRdb's processing, not on the authors' analysis. The sample yields 35,000 to 45,000 distinct CDR3 sequences, just under 9% seen once. This sample is drawn from a study of human T cells and chemical hapten exposure. Looking at the study overall: In the approximately 23-week study, patients were dosed weekly with diphenylcyclopropenone on the scalp throughout.

The time point: patch test 2, 6 weeks after DPC sensitization. The treatment: therapeutic diphenylcyclopropenone sensitization with weekly scalp DPC. The germline V gene encodes CDR1 MDHEN and CDR2 SYDVKM. The CDR3 has 14 residues. Trimming pared 1 base from V and 0 bases from J, leaving 7 bases between. This specimen was whole blood, taken in connection with sensitization to the hapten diphenylcyclopropenone (DPC). The rearrangement uses TRBV28 and TRBJ2-7; D gene unclear. The sequence was collected from a woman aged 40 to 55 with alopecia areata. Some clones in this sample may be carry-over from other donors' samples. The CDR3 spells CASSLSVGSYEQYF. CDR3 nucleotide sequence: TGTGCCAGCAGTTTATCCGTCGGCTCCTACGAGCAGTACTTC.